This T cell receptor (beta chain) was sequenced for a study of shared clonotypes between healthy human individuals (TCRdb year 2020). Study-wide context: The cohort comprised a couple of women and a few men aged 18 to 49 years. For each donor, three plates each were used for CD4 naive and CD4 memory, two plates were used for CD8 naive, and one plate was used for CD8 memory. The study deeply sequenced blood TCR repertoires of several healthy adults to estimate repertoire size and the extent of clonotype sharing between individuals. Libraries were prepared and TCR repertoires were sequenced by different laboratories using diverse techniques, in order to increase sequencing depth and limit assay-specific biases. Between about 0.8 and 9 billion PBMCs per donor were obtained by leukapheresis.

Using the deep immunoSEQ assay, TCR CDR3 regions were amplified from genomic DNA by multiplex PCR. For each cell subset, the extracted genomic DNA was distributed evenly across all wells of several immunoSEQ 96-well plates, and each plate served as one replicate. For sorted subsets, about 220 ng of genomic DNA, equivalent to some 30,000 T cell genomes, went into each replicate PCR. The purified libraries were quantified using a Qubit 3.0 fluorometer, sized with a Bioanalyzer 2100, and then quantified again using the KAPA Library Quantification kit. Every immunoSEQ 96-well plate was sequenced on a dedicated single-read 150-cycle Illumina NextSeq 550 flow cell. For the original study's pipeline: Because the immunoSEQ output held only junctional sequences and lacked quality scores, the filtering could not match the filtering applied to full-length reads. Sequences were annotated with PyIR, a Python wrapper for IgBLAST v1.9, using IMGT germline references to assign V/J genes and CDR3. Reads were filtered out if the reads had weak V/J assignments (E-value above 1e-6), no CDR3, stop codons, out-of-frame junctions, or ambiguous translated residues. A V3J clonotype was defined by an identical inferred V gene, J gene, and CDR3 amino acid sequence. The percentage overlap between two repertoires was calculated by dividing the number of shared unique clonotypes by the size of the smaller repertoire. Repertoire richness was assessed with RTK rarefaction, the Chao1 estimator, and Recon v2.1 estimates of unobserved clonotypes. Generation probabilities for all TCRbeta clonotypes obtained by the gDNA method from a handful of donors were computed using OLGA. The table comes from immuneACCESS by way of TCRdb, which keeps in-frame sequences with V and J called. Part of the clones is missing from these tables; in studies checked, under half for an unresolved V gene and the rest for unknown reasons. Clonal size and the V and J genes are those of that table, whereas D and trimming came from the DNA. Counted in this sample were hundreds of thousands of clones; about three quarters of them appeared once. In total, the top ten clones hold under 2% of the sample.

Turning to this clone: The antigen this receptor binds is unknown. Base-call qualities are not available, and no considerably larger clone is one nucleotide away.

The donors were healthy, HIV-negative adults with no recently reported acute infections or vaccinations. All donors were Caucasian adults living in Nashville, Tennessee, USA. Magnetic negative selection was used to enrich CD4+ T cells, after which naive cells were positively selected on CD45RA and the negative fraction became the memory subset. Blood was obtained by leukapheresis, after which PBMCs were separated by Ficoll-Histopaque density gradient centrifugation and cryopreserved in liquid nitrogen vapor phase. Purity and quantity of every magnetically sorted T cell population were checked by analytical flow cytometry. Genomic DNA was isolated from every sorted fraction and measured by UV absorbance on a Nanodrop 2000c. General conclusions and limits of the study: When a few donors were compared, the shared fraction of clonotypes was roughly 4.8% for naive CD4, approximately 3.5% for naive CD8, about 2.5% for memory CD4, and 0.35% to 0.5% for memory CD8. Pairwise subsampling led to the expectation that sequencing depth would affect the degree of clonotype sharing among donors. Sampling was restricted to blood, and TCR repertoires in tissue are likely to differ from TCR repertoires in blood. Higher generation probabilities were observed for clonotypes shared by all four sorted-subset donors than for non-shared clonotypes. Naive subsets generally had larger estimated clonotype richness than memory subsets. Because the study included only a small number of donors, the genetic and exposure-history diversity represented was limited. Rarefaction of sorted-subset datasets indicated incomplete sequencing despite the large sequencing depth.

The cysteine opens and the phenylalanine closes a CDR3 of 15 amino acids. Only the CDR3 DNA is retained, 45 bases long and in frame from the first base. The germline V gene yields SQVTM for CDR1 and ANQGSEA for CDR2. At the junction V is shortened by 6 bases and J by 0 bases, with 12 bases in between. The chain joins TRBV29-1 to TRBJ2-6; no D gene call is confident. Input material: memory CD4+ T cells sorted from blood. The sample's cell subset or site, from its label and the paper: CD45RA-negative fraction. The sequence came from a woman aged 25 to 39 in good health. The CDR3 in this case is CSVRWADSGANVLTF. In nucleotides, the sequence is TGCAGCGTACGATGGGCCGACTCTGGGGCCAACGTCCTGACTTTC.